This paragraph reports one T cell receptor beta chain. This record comes from a study of shared clonotypes between healthy human individuals. The CDR3 totals 14 residues. V dropped 3 bases and J dropped 7; count of bases not matched to a gene: 4. The germline V gene encodes CDR1 KGHSH and CDR2 LQKENI. The input for sorted-subset replicate PCRs was about 200 ng DNA, around 30,000 T cell genomes. TCRdb keeps only in-frame clones here, not all; method: immunoSEQ multiplex PCR. In the table there are 2 million to 2.5 million clones, approximately 90% of which are singletons. Source material: naive CD4+ T cells from PBMCs. The subset denotes: CD45RA+ positively selected. J is TRBJ1-5 and V is TRBV18, with 9 bases lining up with TRBD1. This TCR was sampled from a man younger than 35 in good health. Some clones in this sample may be carry-over from other donors' samples. The chain's CDR3 is CASSPRDREQPQHF. CDR3 DNA sequence: TGTGCCAGCTCACCGCGGGACAGGGAACAGCCCCAGCATTTT.